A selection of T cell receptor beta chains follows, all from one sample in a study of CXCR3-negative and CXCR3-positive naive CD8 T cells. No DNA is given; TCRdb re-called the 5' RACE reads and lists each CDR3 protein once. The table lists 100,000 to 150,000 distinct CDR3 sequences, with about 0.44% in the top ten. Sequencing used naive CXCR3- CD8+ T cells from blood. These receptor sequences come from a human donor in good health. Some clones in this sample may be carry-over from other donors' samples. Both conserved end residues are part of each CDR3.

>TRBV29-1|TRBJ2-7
CSVVPGTGGIGDEQYF
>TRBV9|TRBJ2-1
CATSISGGLTYNEQFF
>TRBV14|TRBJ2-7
CASSHGHLMSYEQYF
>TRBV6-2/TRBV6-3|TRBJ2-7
CASGQISYEQYF
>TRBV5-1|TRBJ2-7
CASSLAEGTWYEQYF
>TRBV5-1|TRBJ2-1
CASSLGAGNPNNEQFF
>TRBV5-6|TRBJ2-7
CASSLQGPNYEQYF
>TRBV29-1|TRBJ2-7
CSVGGPITGPSVYEQYF
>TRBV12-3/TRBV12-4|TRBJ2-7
CASRGDGAHEQYF
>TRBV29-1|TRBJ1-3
CSVGQGAGNTIYF
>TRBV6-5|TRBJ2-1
CASSPSSTYNEQFF
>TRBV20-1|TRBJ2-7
CSAVDIVSSYEQYF
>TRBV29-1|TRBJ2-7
CSVVGAYEQYF
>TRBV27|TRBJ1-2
CASSFGTENYGYTF
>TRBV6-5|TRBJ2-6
CASSSTGANVLTF
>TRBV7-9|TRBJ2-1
CASSPRTVSSYNEQFF
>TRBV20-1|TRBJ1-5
CSARRGRQPSEAQPQHF
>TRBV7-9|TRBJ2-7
CASSLVAGGMGLPYEQYF
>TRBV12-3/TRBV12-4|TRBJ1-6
CASSWGRFNSPLHF
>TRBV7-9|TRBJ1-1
CASSLVHEGTEAFF
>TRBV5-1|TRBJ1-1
CASSLGWVGNTEAFF
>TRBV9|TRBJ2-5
CASSVATSEGGETQYF
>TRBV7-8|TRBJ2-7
CASAGGQSYEQYF
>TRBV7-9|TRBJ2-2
CASSRTGNTGELFF
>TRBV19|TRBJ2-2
CASSIDLGRVSTGELFF
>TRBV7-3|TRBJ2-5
CASSEGLAGQETQYF
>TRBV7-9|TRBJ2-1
CASSFQANEQFF
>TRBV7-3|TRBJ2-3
CASSLWGGDTDTQYF
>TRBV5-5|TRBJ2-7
CASSLNSGRGRSEQYF
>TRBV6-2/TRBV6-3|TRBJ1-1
CASSQVRGNREENTEAFF
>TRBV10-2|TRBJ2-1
CASSESLRTRSSYNEQFF
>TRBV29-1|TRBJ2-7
CSVEEVNKYKQYF
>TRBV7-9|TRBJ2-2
CASSLAPGLMVGELFF
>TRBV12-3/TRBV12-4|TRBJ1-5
CASSLQIGQPQHF
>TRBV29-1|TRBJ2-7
CSVEDWSGQGIYEQYF
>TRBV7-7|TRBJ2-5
CASSSGLAQETQYF
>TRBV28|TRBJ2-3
CASSFSMGLAGADTQYF
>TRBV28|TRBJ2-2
CASGEDRVISGELFF
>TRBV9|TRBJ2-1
CASSVGLSDEQFF
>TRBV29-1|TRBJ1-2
CSVEASTGGYTF
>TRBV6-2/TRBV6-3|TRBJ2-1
CASSSRLAAYNEQFF
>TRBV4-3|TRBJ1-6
CASSQDRFSYNSPLHF
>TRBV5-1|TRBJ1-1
CASSLDGIEAFF
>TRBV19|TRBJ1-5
CASSYQGYSNQPQHF
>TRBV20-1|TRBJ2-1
CSTDRGNEQFF
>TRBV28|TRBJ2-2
CASSQDRVMYTGELFF
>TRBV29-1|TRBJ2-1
CSVSKSGMSYNEQFF
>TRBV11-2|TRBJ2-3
CASSTPFRGTQYF
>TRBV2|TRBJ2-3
CASLAPVGAQYF